The count of the clone carrying this TCR beta chain is one. What it binds is unknown. The data were produced by immunoSEQ multiplex PCR, yet TCRdb's version contains in-frame clones alone and is incomplete. The sample holds roughly 100,000 clones, over 80% seen once. This entry is derived from a study of T cell responses to AZD1222 COVID-19 vaccine. Study observations and caveats: Baseline seropositivity occurred in only a handful of AZD1222 recipients.

The germline CDR1 and CDR2 sequences are SGHRS and YFSETQ. V shed 4 bases and J 5 bases; nucleotides not matched to a gene: 7. This CDR3 comprises 14 residues. Source: peripheral blood, taken on day 0 of AZD1222 vaccination. This clonotype was obtained from an adult in good health. The V call is TRBV5-1, the J call TRBJ1-1, with TRBD1 matching 8 bases. Here the CDR3 DNA reads TGCGCCAGCAGCCCTTACAGGGGGAATACTGAAGCTTTCTTT. As protein: CASSPYRGNTEAFF.